The 9 T cell receptor beta chains reported below all come from one sample, sequenced in a study of STAT5B mutations in CD4+ large granular lymphocyte leukemia. Generated by immunoSEQ multiplex PCR, the TCRdb table keeps only in-frame clones and is missing some. Among about 20,000 clones listed, around 76% were seen once. The sequenced sample consisted of CD4+ T cells from blood buffy coats. The receptors shown here come from a human donor in good health.

The chain is built from TRBV11-3 and TRBJ2-3, with 7 bases fitting TRBD1. This CDR3 contains 14 residues. CDR1 SGHNT and CDR2 YENEEA come from the germline V gene. V shed 3 bases and J 2 bases; nucleotides not matched to a gene: 2. The DNA of the CDR3 is TGTGCCAGCAGCTTGGGGACAGTCACAGATACGCAGTATTTT. Translation gives CASSLGTVTDTQYF.

This clone occurred a few times. The chain joins TRBV19 to TRBJ2-7; 7 nucleotides align to TRBD1. CDR1 is LNHDA, CDR2 SQIVND, per germline (reference sequence). The CDR3 runs 13 residues. The V and J ends lost 6 bases and 2 bases, in that order; junction bases with no gene match: 4. CDR3 sequence: CASRAQGAYEQYF. The CDR3 region has the DNA TGTGCCAGTAGGGCCCAGGGGGCCTACGAGCAGTACTTC.

This clone appeared once. The chain is built from TRBV19 and TRBJ2-1; D possibly matches TRBD1 or TRBD2 (5 bases each). This CDR3 is built from 13 residues. V dropped 10 bases and J dropped 3 bases, with 13 bases sitting between them. Germline V CDR1 and CDR2: LNHDA, SQIVND (reference sequence). The CDR3 DNA reads TGTGCCACGGAAAGGGGAGTCTACAATGAGCAGTTCTTC. It translates to CATERGVYNEQFF.

This clone has just one count. The chain carries TRBV29-1 and TRBJ2-7; D possibly uses TRBD1 or TRBD2 (5 bases each). With 4 bases removed from V and 2 bases from J, the gap between germline ends came to 18 bases. The germline CDR1 and CDR2 sequences are SQVTM and ANQGSEA. The CDR3 consists of 15 residues. In nucleotides, the CDR3 is TGCAGCGTTGTGGGAACTGGGACGGGTACCTACGAGCAGTACTTC. Translation gives CSVVGTGTGTYEQYF.

This clone was seen just once. The gene calls are TRBV4-2 and TRBJ2-2; D may correspond to TRBD1 or TRBD2 (5 bases each). The V end was cut by 0 bases, the J end by 4 bases, with 15 bases between. The CDR3 has 17 residues. The germline gives CDR1 LGHNA, CDR2 YNFKEQ. The CDR3 DNA reads TGTGCCAGCAGCCAAGATTCGAGGGGAACTGGCACCGGGGAGCTGTTTTTT. It yields the protein CASSQDSRGTGTGELFF.

The chain has TRBV7-2 and TRBJ1-2; D is unclear. This CDR3 contains 12 residues. V gave up 4 bases and J gave up 7 bases, with 10 bases separating them. Germline V gives CDR1 SGHTA, CDR2 FQGNSA. The CDR3: CASSSMARGYTF. The CDR3 bases are TGTGCCAGCAGCTCCATGGCTCGTGGCTACACCTTC.

The chain has TRBV18 and TRBJ2-5, with D possibly being TRBD1 (5 bases). The CDR3 consists of 14 residues. CDR1 and CDR2 from the germline V gene are KGHSH and LQKENI. The V end was cut by 3 bases, the J end by 5 bases, with 13 bases between. The CDR3 here is CASSPEGAVETQYF. CDR3 DNA sequence: TGTGCCAGCTCACCGGAAGGGGCTGTTGAGACCCAGTACTTC.

The V and J genes are TRBV7-2 and TRBJ2-1; 13 bases fit TRBD2. The V gene's germline CDR1 is SGHTA and CDR2 FQGNSA. V lost 5 bases, J lost 7 bases, and 2 bases stayed unmatched. CDR3 length: 14 amino acids. CDR3 loop: CASSGLAGANEQFF. CDR3 DNA: TGTGCCAGCAGCGGACTAGCGGGAGCTAATGAGCAGTTCTTC.

V and J are TRBV6-1 and TRBJ2-7, with D tentatively TRBD2 (6 bases). This CDR3 has 12 amino acids. Germline CDR1 and CDR2: MNHNS and SASEGT. The ends were cut back, 8 bases at V and 4 bases at J, with 12 bases in the middle. The CDR3 nucleotides are TGTGCCAGCTGGCAGGGAGGATACGAGCAGTACTTC. The encoded protein is CASWQGGYEQYF.